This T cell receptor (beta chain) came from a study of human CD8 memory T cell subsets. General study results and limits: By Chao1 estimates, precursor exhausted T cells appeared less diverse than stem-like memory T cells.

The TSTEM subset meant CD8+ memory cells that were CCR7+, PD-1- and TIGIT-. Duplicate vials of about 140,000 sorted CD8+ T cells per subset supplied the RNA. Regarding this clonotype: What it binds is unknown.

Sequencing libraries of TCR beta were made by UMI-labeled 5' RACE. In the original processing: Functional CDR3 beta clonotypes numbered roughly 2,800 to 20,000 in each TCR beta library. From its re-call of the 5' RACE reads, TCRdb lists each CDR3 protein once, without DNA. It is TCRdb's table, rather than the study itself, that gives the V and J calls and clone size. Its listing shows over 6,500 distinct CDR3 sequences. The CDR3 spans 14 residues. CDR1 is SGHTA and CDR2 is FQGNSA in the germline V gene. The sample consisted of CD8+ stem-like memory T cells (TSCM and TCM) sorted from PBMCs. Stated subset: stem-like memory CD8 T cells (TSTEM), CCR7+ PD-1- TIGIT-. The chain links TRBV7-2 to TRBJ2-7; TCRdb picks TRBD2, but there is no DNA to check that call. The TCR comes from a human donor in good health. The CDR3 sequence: CASSLTSGRTEQYF.